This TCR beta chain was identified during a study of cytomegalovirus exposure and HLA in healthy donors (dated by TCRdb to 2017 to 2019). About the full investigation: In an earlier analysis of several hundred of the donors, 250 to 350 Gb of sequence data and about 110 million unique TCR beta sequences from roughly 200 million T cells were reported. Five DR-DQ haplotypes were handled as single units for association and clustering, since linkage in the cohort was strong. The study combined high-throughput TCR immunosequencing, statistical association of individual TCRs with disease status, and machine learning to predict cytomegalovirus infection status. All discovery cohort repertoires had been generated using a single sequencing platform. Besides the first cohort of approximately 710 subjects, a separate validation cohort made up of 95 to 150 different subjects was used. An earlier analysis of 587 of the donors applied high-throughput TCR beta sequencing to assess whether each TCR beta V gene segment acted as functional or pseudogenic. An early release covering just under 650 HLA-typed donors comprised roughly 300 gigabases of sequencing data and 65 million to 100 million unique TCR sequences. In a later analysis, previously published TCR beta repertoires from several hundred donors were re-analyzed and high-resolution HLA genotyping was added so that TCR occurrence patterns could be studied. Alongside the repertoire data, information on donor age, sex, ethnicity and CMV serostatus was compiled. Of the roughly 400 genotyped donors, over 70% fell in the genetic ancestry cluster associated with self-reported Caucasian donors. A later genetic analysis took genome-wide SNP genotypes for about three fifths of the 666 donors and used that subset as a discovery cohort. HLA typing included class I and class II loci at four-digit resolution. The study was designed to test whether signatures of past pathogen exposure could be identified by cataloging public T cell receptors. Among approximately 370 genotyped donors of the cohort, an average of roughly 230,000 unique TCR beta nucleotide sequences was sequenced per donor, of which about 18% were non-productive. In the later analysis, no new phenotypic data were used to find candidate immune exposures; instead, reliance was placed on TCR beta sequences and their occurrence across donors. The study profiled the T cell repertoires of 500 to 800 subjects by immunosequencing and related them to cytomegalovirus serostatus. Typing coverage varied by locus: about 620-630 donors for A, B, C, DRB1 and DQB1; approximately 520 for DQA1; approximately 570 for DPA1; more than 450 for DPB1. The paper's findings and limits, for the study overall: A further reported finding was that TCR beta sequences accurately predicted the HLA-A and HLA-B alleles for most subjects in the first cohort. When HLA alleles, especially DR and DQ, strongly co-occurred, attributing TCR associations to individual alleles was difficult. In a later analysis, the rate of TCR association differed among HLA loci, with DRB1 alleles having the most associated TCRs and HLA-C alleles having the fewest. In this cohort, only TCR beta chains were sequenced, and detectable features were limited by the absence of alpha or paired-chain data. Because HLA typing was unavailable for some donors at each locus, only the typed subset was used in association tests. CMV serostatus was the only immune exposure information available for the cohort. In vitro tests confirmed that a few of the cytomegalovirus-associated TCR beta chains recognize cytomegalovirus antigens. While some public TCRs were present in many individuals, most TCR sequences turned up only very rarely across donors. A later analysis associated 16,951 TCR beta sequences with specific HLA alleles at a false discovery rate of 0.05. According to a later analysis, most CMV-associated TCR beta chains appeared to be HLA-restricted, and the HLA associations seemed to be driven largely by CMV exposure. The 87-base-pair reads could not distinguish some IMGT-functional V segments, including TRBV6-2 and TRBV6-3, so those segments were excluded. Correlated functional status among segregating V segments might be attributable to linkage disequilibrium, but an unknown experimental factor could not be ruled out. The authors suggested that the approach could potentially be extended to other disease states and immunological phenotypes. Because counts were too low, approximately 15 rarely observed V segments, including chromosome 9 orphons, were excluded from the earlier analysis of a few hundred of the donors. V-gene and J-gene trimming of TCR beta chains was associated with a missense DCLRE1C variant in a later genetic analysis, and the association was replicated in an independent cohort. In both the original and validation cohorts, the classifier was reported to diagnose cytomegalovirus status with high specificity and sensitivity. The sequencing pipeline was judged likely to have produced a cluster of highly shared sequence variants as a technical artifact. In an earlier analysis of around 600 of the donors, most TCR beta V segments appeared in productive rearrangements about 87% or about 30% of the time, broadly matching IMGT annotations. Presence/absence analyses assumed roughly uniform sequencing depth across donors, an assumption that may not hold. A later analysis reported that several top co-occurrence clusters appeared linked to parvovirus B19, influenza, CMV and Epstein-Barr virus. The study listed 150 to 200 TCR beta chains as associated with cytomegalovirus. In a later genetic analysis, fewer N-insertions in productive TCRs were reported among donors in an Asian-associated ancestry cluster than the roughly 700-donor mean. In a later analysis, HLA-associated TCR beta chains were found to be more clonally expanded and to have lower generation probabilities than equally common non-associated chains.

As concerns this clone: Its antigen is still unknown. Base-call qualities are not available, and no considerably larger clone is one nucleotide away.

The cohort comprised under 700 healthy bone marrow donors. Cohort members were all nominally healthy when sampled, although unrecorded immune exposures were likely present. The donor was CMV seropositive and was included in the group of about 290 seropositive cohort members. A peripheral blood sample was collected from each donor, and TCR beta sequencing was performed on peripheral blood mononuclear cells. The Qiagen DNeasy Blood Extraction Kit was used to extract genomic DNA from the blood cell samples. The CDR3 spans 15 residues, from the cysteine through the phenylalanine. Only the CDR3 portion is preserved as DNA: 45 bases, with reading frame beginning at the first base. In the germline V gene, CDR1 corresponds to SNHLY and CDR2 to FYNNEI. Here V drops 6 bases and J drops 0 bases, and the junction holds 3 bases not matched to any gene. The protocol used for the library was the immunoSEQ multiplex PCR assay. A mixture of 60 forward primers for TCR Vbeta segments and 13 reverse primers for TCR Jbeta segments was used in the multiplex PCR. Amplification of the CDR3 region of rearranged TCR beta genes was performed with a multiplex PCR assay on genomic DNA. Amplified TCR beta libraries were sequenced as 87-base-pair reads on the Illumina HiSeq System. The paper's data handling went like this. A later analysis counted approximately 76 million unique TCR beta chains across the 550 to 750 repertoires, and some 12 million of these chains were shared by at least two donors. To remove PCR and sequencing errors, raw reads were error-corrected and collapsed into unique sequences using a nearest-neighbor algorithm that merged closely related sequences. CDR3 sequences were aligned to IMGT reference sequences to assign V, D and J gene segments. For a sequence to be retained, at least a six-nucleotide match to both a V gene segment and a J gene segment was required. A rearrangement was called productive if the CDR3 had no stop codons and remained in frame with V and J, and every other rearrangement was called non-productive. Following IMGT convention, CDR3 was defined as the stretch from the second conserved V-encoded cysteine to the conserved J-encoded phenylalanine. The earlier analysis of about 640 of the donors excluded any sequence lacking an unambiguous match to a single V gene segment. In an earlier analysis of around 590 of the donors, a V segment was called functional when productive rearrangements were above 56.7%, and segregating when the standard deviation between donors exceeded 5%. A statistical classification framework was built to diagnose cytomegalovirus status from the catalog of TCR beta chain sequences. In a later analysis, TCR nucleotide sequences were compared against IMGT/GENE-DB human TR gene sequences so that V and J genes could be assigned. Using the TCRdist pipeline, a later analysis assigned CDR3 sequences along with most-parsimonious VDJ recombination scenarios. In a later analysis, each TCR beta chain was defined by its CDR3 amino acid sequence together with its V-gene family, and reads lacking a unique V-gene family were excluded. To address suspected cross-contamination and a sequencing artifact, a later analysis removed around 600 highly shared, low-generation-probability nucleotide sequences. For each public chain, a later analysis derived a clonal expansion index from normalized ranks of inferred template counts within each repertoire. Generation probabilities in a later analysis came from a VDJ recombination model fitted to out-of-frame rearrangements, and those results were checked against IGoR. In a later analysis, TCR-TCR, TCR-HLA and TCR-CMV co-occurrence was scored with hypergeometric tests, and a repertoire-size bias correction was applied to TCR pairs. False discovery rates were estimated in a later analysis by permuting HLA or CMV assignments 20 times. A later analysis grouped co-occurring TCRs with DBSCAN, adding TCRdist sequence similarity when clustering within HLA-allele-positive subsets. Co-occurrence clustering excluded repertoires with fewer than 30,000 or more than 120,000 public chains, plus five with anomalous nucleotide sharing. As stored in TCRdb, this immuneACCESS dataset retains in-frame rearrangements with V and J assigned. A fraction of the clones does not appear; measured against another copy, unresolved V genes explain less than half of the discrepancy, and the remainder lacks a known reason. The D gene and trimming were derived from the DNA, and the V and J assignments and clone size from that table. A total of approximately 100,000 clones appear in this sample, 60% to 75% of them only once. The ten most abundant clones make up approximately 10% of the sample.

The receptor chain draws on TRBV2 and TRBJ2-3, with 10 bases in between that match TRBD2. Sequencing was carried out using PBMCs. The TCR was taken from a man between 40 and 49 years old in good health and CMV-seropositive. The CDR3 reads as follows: CASSLAGGSTDTQYF. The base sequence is TGTGCCAGCAGCTTAGCGGGAGGTAGCACAGATACGCAGTATTTT. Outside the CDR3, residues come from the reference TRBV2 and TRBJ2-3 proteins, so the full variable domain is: EPEVTQTPSHQVTQMGQEVILRCVPISNHLYFYWYRQILGQKVEFLVSFYNNEISEKSEIFDDQFSVERPDGSNFTLKIRSTKLEDSAMYFCASSLAGGSTDTQYFGPGTRLTVL.